The present entry profiles one TCR beta chain with its context. The data were taken from a study of blood T cell repertoires in COVID-19. Study summary: The samples span acute and convalescent COVID-19 from the United States, Italy and Spain. The analysed material was cDNA or gDNA that came from T cells, B-cell-depleted T cells, or PBMCs.

The CDR3 consists of 15 residues. The junction had 10 bases not matched to a gene; V was cut back by 5 bases and J by 8 bases. CDR1 is MDHEN and CDR2 is SYDVKM in the germline V gene. In the original workflow: Estimation of nucleated cell counts was performed using reference gene primer amplification. The protocol was immunoSEQ multiplex PCR, while the TCRdb copy is restricted to in-frame clones and leaves out a portion. V and J calls and clone size are copied from that table; D and trimming were computed from the DNA. Of about 100,000 clones in the sample, 92% were seen once. The chain uses TRBV28 and TRBJ1-2, with 11 bases fitting TRBD1. This TCR derives from a man aged 50-60 years with active COVID-19. The sample was peripheral blood. CDR3 in DNA: TGTGCCAGCAGTAGGTACGGACAGGGGGCGAAGGGCTACACCTTC. Amino acid sequence: CASSRYGQGAKGYTF.